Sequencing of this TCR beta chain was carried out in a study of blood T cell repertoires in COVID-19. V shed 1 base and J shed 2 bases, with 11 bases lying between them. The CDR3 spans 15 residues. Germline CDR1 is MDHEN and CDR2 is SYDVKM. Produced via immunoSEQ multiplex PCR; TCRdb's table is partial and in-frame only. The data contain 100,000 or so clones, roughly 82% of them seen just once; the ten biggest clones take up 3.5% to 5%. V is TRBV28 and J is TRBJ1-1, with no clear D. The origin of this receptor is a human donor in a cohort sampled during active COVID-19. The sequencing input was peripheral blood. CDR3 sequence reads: CASSLFGRANTEAFF. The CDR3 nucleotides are TGTGCCAGCAGTTTATTTGGGCGGGCAAACACTGAAGCTTTCTTT.